This T cell receptor (beta chain) was captured by sequencing in a study of T cell responses to AZD1222 COVID-19 vaccine. V lost 4 bases and J 7 bases, leaving 11 bases between the germline ends. Germline CDR1 is SGHTA and CDR2 is FQGNSA. This CDR3 region has 14 residues. Generated by immunoSEQ multiplex PCR, the TCRdb table keeps only in-frame clones and is missing some. The table records 90,000 to 150,000 clones, about 89% of them present only once. The sequencing used peripheral blood, collected on day 0 of AZD1222 vaccination. The TCR was taken from an adult in good health. This chain links TRBV7-2 with TRBJ1-6; no clear D. This CDR3 is CASSYQEGNSPLHF. The CDR3 DNA is TGTGCCAGCAGCTATCAGGAAGGGAATTCACCCCTCCACTTT.